The clone carrying this T cell receptor beta chain was counted a single time. Antigen specificity is unknown. Genomic DNA of every subset was divided equally among multiple immunoSEQ plates. Method: immunoSEQ multiplex PCR; TCRdb's copy keeps in-frame clones and lacks some. The sample yields 2,500,000 or so clones, roughly 90% seen once. Caucasian adults residing in Nashville, Tennessee made up all the donors. This record belongs to a study of shared clonotypes between healthy human individuals. Whole-study findings and limits: Generation probabilities of non-shared clonotypes were lower (relative to those shared by all four donors). Collection of samples was limited to blood; tissue repertoires likely differ.

The CDR3 length is 13 residues. V was clipped by 6 bases and J by 2 bases, with 11 bases between them. CDR1 is MNHEY and CDR2 is SVGAGI in the germline V gene. The chain carries TRBV6-5 and TRBJ2-7, with a possible D match to TRBD1 (6 bases). The TCR comes from a man younger than 35 in good health. Some clones in this sample may be carry-over from other donors' samples. Sequencing was carried out using naive CD4+ T cells from PBMCs. Subset meaning: CD45RA+ positively selected. This CDR3 reads CASRKQGTYEQYF. The CDR3 DNA follows: TGTGCCAGCAGGAAACAGGGAACCTACGAGCAGTACTTC.